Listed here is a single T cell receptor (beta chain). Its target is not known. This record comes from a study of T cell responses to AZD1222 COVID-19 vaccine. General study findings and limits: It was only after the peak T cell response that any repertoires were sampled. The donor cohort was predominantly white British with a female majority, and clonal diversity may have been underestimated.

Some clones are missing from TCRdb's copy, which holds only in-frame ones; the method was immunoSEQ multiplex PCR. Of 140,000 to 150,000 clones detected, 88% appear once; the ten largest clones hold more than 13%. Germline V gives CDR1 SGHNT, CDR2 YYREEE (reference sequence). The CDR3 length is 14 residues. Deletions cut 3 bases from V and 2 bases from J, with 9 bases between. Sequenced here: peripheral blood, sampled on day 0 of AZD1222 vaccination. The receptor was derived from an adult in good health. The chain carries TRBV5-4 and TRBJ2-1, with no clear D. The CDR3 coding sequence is TGTGCCAGCAGCTCCCCGACGACCTACAATGAGCAGTTCTTC. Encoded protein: CASSSPTTYNEQFF.